These T cell receptor beta chains were read from a single sample in a study of blood T cell repertoires in COVID-19. Here immunoSEQ multiplex PCR was the method, and the copy in TCRdb shows in-frame clones only, minus some. The data hold more than 80,000 clones, with around 88% observed a single time. The sample taken for sequencing was peripheral blood. All receptors derive from a man older than 75 with acute or convalescent COVID-19. Both conserved end residues are part of each CDR3. A D gene is named only where the DNA matches it firmly.

CDR3 protein,CDR3 DNA,D gene,V gene,J gene
CSAAGLITQYF,TGCAGTGCTGCTGGACTAATTACGCAGTATTTT,.,TRBV20-1,TRBJ2-3
CASSPGLAGDEQYF,TGTGCCAGCTCACCAGGGCTAGCGGGAGACGAGCAGTACTTC,TRBD2,TRBV18,TRBJ2-7
CASSSLGRFGNTIYF,TGTGCCAGCAGCTCCCTGGGCCGATTTGGAAACACCATATATTTT,.,TRBV7-2,TRBJ1-3
CASSLGAPQGNQPQHF,TGTGCCAGCAGCCTGGGGGCCCCACAGGGGAATCAGCCCCAGCATTTT,TRBD1,TRBV7-9,TRBJ1-5
CASSGLAAKLDTQYF,TGTGCCAGCAGCGGACTAGCGGCAAAATTGGATACGCAGTATTTT,TRBD2,TRBV28,TRBJ2-3
CASPGQGAISGNTIYF,TGTGCCAGCCCCGGACAGGGGGCAATTTCTGGAAACACCATATATTTT,TRBD1,TRBV5-8,TRBJ1-3
CASRKGTSGANEQFF,TGTGCCAGCAGAAAGGGGACTAGCGGGGCCAATGAGCAGTTCTTC,TRBD2,TRBV27,TRBJ2-1
CASSVGGRTDTQYF,TGTGCCAGCAGCGTAGGGGGGCGCACAGATACGCAGTATTTT,.,TRBV9,TRBJ2-3
CASSQQRGGNYGYTF,TGTGCCAGCAGCCAACAGCGAGGAGGGAACTATGGCTACACCTTC,.,TRBV3-1/TRBV3-2,TRBJ1-2
CASSVSVPGELFF,TGTGCCAGCAGCGTATCCGTCCCCGGGGAGCTGTTTTTT,.,TRBV9,TRBJ2-2
CASSPLNRDSEAFF,TGTGCCAGTAGTCCCCTGAACCGGGACAGTGAAGCTTTCTTT,TRBD1,TRBV19,TRBJ1-1
CATSGPVKETQYF,TGTGCCACCAGTGGGCCCGTAAAAGAGACCCAGTACTTC,.,TRBV24-1,TRBJ2-5
CASSEQVNTEAFF,TGTGCCAGCAGTGAACAGGTGAACACTGAAGCTTTCTTT,.,TRBV6-4,TRBJ1-1
CASSPVGGSTEAFF,TGTGCCAGCTCACCGGTTGGAGGGAGCACTGAAGCTTTCTTT,.,TRBV18,TRBJ1-1
CASRTGTSGNKGYNEQFF,TGCGCCAGCAGGACCGGGACTAGCGGGAATAAGGGTTACAATGAGCAGTTCTTC,TRBD2,TRBV5-1,TRBJ2-1
CATSDFETDSGANVLTF,TGTGCCACCAGTGATTTTGAGACAGACTCTGGGGCCAACGTCCTGACTTTC,.,TRBV24-1,TRBJ2-6
CASSRPGLAGENEQFF,TGTGCCAGCAGCAGGCCGGGACTAGCGGGAGAGAATGAGCAGTTCTTC,TRBD2,TRBV5-4,TRBJ2-1
CASSTSGRRQETQYF,TGTGCCAGCAGTACTAGCGGGAGACGACAAGAGACCCAGTACTTC,TRBD2,TRBV6-6,TRBJ2-5
CASSLTGLAALSEQFF,TGTGCCAGCAGCTTGACGGGACTAGCGGCCCTAAGTGAGCAGTTCTTC,TRBD2,TRBV5-6,TRBJ2-1
CASSYKRESGELFF,TGTGCCAGCAGCTATAAGCGGGAGTCGGGGGAGCTGTTTTTT,TRBD2,TRBV5-4,TRBJ2-2
CASSPDRAGYEQYF,TGTGCCAGCTCACCGGACAGGGCCGGATACGAGCAGTACTTC,TRBD1,TRBV18,TRBJ2-7
CSVPTGGKETQYF,TGCAGCGTCCCGACAGGGGGGAAAGAGACCCAGTACTTC,TRBD1,TRBV29-1,TRBJ2-5
CASSPRGLAGGGGETQYF,TGTGCCAGCAGCCCCCGGGGACTAGCGGGAGGAGGAGGGGAGACCCAGTACTTC,TRBD2,TRBV11-2,TRBJ2-5
CASSSWTGPTEAFF,TGTGCCAGCAGCTCATGGACAGGGCCCACTGAAGCTTTCTTT,TRBD1,TRBV7-9,TRBJ1-1
CASRTTGDADTQYF,TGTGCCAGTCGGACGACAGGGGATGCAGATACGCAGTATTTT,TRBD1,TRBV19,TRBJ2-3
CSVEKQVNTEAFF,TGCAGCGTTGAAAAACAGGTGAACACTGAAGCTTTCTTT,.,TRBV29-1,TRBJ1-1